Listed below are T cell receptor beta chains from one sample, sequenced in a study of blood T cells in healthy people across ages. TCRdb reprocessed the 5' RACE reads via MiXCR and lists one record per CDR3 protein. The table has over 700,000 distinct CDR3 sequences, 20% to 25% seen once; the top ten hold around 9.2%. The data were also submitted as part of a second study, on T cells of mothers and their children.

Sequencing input: blood. These receptors came from a boy younger than 18 in good health. Each CDR3 is given with its conserved first and last residue. The D gene is left open where the match is weak. Part of the rows lack a size; the others show once, few, many or a class for expanded clones.

d_gene	v_gene	abundance	j_gene	CDR3nt	CDR3aa
-	TRBV6-5	-	TRBJ1-5	TGTGCCAGCAGTTACGGCTCCTCTCAGCCCCAGCATTTT	CASSYGSSQPQHF
-	TRBV5-1	-	TRBJ1-2	TGCGCCAGCAGCTTAAAAGTGGACAGCCGCATTAATTCTGGCTACACCTTC	CASSLKVDSRINSGYTF
-	TRBV5-5	-	TRBJ2-3	TGTGCCACCAGGGAATTCCTCACAGATACGCAGTATTTT	CATREFLTDTQYF
-	TRBV3-1	-	TRBJ2-3	TGTGCCAGCAGCCAAATCATAGGCGGGACCCCGAGCACAGATACGCAGTATTTT	CASSQIIGGTPSTDTQYF
-	TRBV29-1	few	TRBJ2-1	TGCAGCGTCGTGGGACGGTTATCCTACAATGAGCAGTTCTTC	CSVVGRLSYNEQFF
-	TRBV5-4	few	TRBJ1-4	TGTGCCAGCAGCACCCGGACGGTGGAAAAACTGTTTTTT	CASSTRTVEKLFF
TRBD2	TRBV2	-	TRBJ2-5	TGTGCCAGTTGGATGGATCTAGCGGAAATCCAAGAGACCCAGTACTTC	CASWMDLAEIQETQYF
TRBD2	TRBV20-1	few	TRBJ2-7	TGCAGTGCTAGCAAACGGGAGGGGGACGAGCAGTACTTC	CSASKREGDEQYF
-	TRBV19	-	TRBJ1-2	TGTGCCAGTAGTTTTGGCTCTGGAGGGGACCGAGATGGCTACACCTTC	CASSFGSGGDRDGYTF
-	TRBV12-5	-	TRBJ1-6	TGTGCTAGTGGTTTGACAGGGTATAATTCACCCCTCCACTTT	CASGLTGYNSPLHF
TRBD1	TRBV28	-	TRBJ1-4	TGTGCCAGCAGTTTACCCGGGACAGAAAGCGAAAAACTGTTTTTT	CASSLPGTESEKLFF
-	TRBV18	-	TRBJ1-1	TGTGCCAGCTCACCATACAACTCCCTTGAAGCTTTCTTT	CASSPYNSLEAFF
-	TRBV6-5	few	TRBJ1-1	TGTGCCAGCACTCAGGGAGCTTGGACTTTCTTT	CASTQGAWTFF
-	TRBV12-3/TRBV12-4	-	TRBJ1-2	TGTGCCAGCACCTATTTGGGGGAAGTCCCATATGGCTACACCTTC	CASTYLGEVPYGYTF
TRBD1	TRBV10-3	once	TRBJ1-1	TGTGCCACGGGGACAGGGACCATGAACACTGAAGCTTTCTTT	CATGTGTMNTEAFF
-	TRBV4-3	few	TRBJ2-1	TGCGCCAGCAGCCAAGATCGGGCTTCTGGGGTCCATGAGCAGTTCTTC	CASSQDRASGVHEQFF
TRBD1	TRBV5-1	-	TRBJ2-4	TGCGCCAGCAGCTTGGAAGGACAGGGGTGGGACATTCAGTACTTC	CASSLEGQGWDIQYF
-	TRBV12-5	few	TRBJ2-4	TGTGCTAGTGGTTTGGACAGTCAGAAGGCTAGCAAAAACATTCAGTACTTC	CASGLDSQKASKNIQYF
-	TRBV11-2	few	TRBJ1-6	TGTGCCGCGGGGCAGTACTATAATTCACCCCTCCACTTT	CAAGQYYNSPLHF
-	TRBV5-1	few	TRBJ2-3	TGCGCCAGCAGCTACCAAGCTCCCGGGGATACGCAGTATTTT	CASSYQAPGDTQYF
TRBD1	TRBV4-3	-	TRBJ2-1	TGCGCCAGCAGCCAAGTAAGGCCGACCGGGACAGGGACGAGAAATGAGCAGTTCTTC	CASSQVRPTGTGTRNEQFF
-	TRBV7-2	-	TRBJ2-7	TGTGCCAGCAGCCAGGGGGCGGGGGGGCGTATCTACGAGCAGTACTTC	CASSQGAGGRIYEQYF
TRBD1	TRBV5-1	-	TRBJ2-7	TGCGCCAGCAGTGTTACAGGGGCGCTCACCTACGAGCAGTACTTC	CASSVTGALTYEQYF
-	TRBV28	-	TRBJ1-2	TGTGCCAGCACCCGGGTAGACAGCTATAGGGCTAACTATGGCTACACCTTC	CASTRVDSYRANYGYTF
-	TRBV5-1	-	TRBJ2-6	TGCGCCAGCAGCTTGACGGACAGCGGACGTACTGGGGCCAACGTCCTGACTTTC	CASSLTDSGRTGANVLTF
-	TRBV12-3/TRBV12-4	-	TRBJ2-2	TGTGTCAGCAGTTTATCCGGGGAGCTGTTTTTT	CVSSLSGELFF
-	TRBV6-2/TRBV6-3	-	TRBJ2-7	TGTGCCAGCATTTCCCGTCGGGGGGAGCAGTACTTC	CASISRRGEQYF
-	TRBV29-1	-	TRBJ1-1	TGCAGTTTACACAGGGATCCGAACACTGAAGCTTTCTTT	CSLHRDPNTEAFF
-	TRBV29-1	-	TRBJ2-1	TGCAGCGTTCGGGGGTCTAATGAGCAGTTCTTC	CSVRGSNEQFF
TRBD1	TRBV3-1	few	TRBJ1-2	TGTGCCAGCAGCCATCCCGGGACAGGGGGCGCACGGGGCTACACCTTC	CASSHPGTGGARGYTF
-	TRBV15	-	TRBJ2-4	TGTGCCACCAGCAGAGCGGGGGCTATGCGGCAGTACTTC	CATSRAGAMRQYF
-	TRBV18	once	TRBJ2-2	TGTGCCAGCTCACCACCTTTCCCTAAGCCGAACACCGGGGAGCTGTTTTTT	CASSPPFPKPNTGELFF
TRBD1	TRBV29-1	-	TRBJ2-7	TGCAGCGTTGTGGACAGGTCAAGCAGCTACGAGCAGTACTTC	CSVVDRSSSYEQYF
-	TRBV15	-	TRBJ2-3	TGTGCCACCAGCCTAACCGGAGGGGGCGGTGGAGATACGCAGTATTTT	CATSLTGGGGGDTQYF
TRBD2	TRBV20-1	-	TRBJ2-4	TGCAGTGCTAGACCCCAACTAGCGGGGGGGGTAAACATTCAGTACTTC	CSARPQLAGGVNIQYF
-	TRBV20-1	-	TRBJ2-5	TGCAGTGCTAGACCCCCTAGCGACCGCCAAGAGACCCAGTACTTC	CSARPPSDRQETQYF
TRBD1	TRBV2	few	TRBJ2-7	TGTGCCAGTGGGGGGACGGGACAGGAGACCTACGAGCAGTACTTC	CASGGTGQETYEQYF
-	TRBV15	few	TRBJ2-5	TGTGCCACCAGCAGAGATGAAGGGTTCGCCCAGTACTTC	CATSRDEGFAQYF
TRBD2	TRBV29-1	-	TRBJ2-1	TGCAGCGTTGTTTTATGGCTAGCGGATGAGCAGTTCTTC	CSVVLWLADEQFF
TRBD2	TRBV14	-	TRBJ2-2	TGTGCCAGCAGCGATTCGACTAGCGGGACCGGGGAGCTGTTTTTT	CASSDSTSGTGELFF
TRBD1	TRBV10-3	few	TRBJ2-7	TGTGCCATCAGTAGAGGACAGGGATTAGTCTACGAGCAGTACTTC	CAISRGQGLVYEQYF
-	TRBV7-9	-	TRBJ2-7	TGTGCCAACAGCTTCTTTGGAGACTCCTACGAGCAGTACTTC	CANSFFGDSYEQYF
TRBD1	TRBV12-5	-	TRBJ1-4	TGTGCTAGTGGTCCCGGGACAGCCTTTGGTGAAAAACTGTTTTTT	CASGPGTAFGEKLFF
-	TRBV29-1	few	TRBJ2-2	TGCAGCGTTGACAGCCATGGTGGGACCGGGGAGCTGTTTTTT	CSVDSHGGTGELFF
TRBD2	TRBV10-3	-	TRBJ2-2	TGTGCCATCAGTGAGTCTAGCGGGAGTAGCACCGGGGAGCTGTTTTTT	CAISESSGSSTGELFF
-	TRBV28	-	TRBJ2-2	TGTGCCAGCCAAACGCGGCTAAACACCGGGGAGCTGTTTTTT	CASQTRLNTGELFF
-	TRBV28	-	TRBJ2-5	TGTGCCAGCAGTTTCCCCGGTGATGGGCTTGAGACCCAGTACTTC	CASSFPGDGLETQYF
-	TRBV10-3	-	TRBJ2-6	TGTGCCGTCGGACCCCCCGGGGAGGCCAACGTCCTGACTTTC	CAVGPPGEANVLTF
-	TRBV6-4	few	TRBJ2-3	TGTGCCAGCAGTGTCCAATCGGGGGGCACAGATACGCAGTATTTT	CASSVQSGGTDTQYF
-	TRBV7-2	few	TRBJ2-7	TGTGCCGGCAGCTCCGGGACTGGCGGGCACGAGCAGTACTTC	CAGSSGTGGHEQYF
-	TRBV6-6	-	TRBJ2-3	TGTGCCAGCAGTTACCCCGGCTTCACTAGCACAGATACGCAGTATTTT	CASSYPGFTSTDTQYF
-	TRBV29-1	-	TRBJ1-1	TGCAGCGTTGGTAGGCTGTTGAACACTGAAGCTTTCTTT	CSVGRLLNTEAFF
-	TRBV27	-	TRBJ2-2	TGTGCCAGCAGTTTATACGCGAACACCGGGGAGCTGTTTTTT	CASSLYANTGELFF
-	TRBV29-1	few	TRBJ2-1	TGCAGCGTCGACAGGCGGCTAGCGCGCTCCTACAATGAGCAGTTCTTC	CSVDRRLARSYNEQFF
TRBD1	TRBV7-9	many	TRBJ1-2	TGTGCCAGCAGGACGACAGGGTCTAACTATGGCTACACCTTC	CASRTTGSNYGYTF
-	TRBV3-1	few	TRBJ1-1	TGTGCCAGCAGCCAATTTCTCAGCGGGAACACTGAAGCTTTCTTT	CASSQFLSGNTEAFF
-	TRBV7-9	-	TRBJ1-5	TGTGCCAGCAGCTTTTTTGGTCCGCAGCCCCAGCATTTT	CASSFFGPQPQHF
-	TRBV7-2	few	TRBJ2-2	TGTGCCAGCAGCTTAGAGGCTGGGCGGTCGGGGGAGCTGTTTTTT	CASSLEAGRSGELFF
-	TRBV7-6	few	TRBJ2-1	TGTGCCAGCAGCTTACAGGACGGTCTCCTCCTCAATGAGCAGTTCTTC	CASSLQDGLLLNEQFF
-	TRBV5-4	-	TRBJ2-2	TGTGCCACCCATAACCCGGGCCACCTCACCGGGGAGCTGTTTTTT	CATHNPGHLTGELFF